This T cell receptor beta chain was recovered during a study of a mutant IDH1 vaccine in newly diagnosed glioma. Whole-study context: Sex among treated patients split 62.5% male, roughly 38% female; mean age was roughly 42 years.

CDR3 length: 16 residues. V was trimmed by 1 base and J by 1 base, leaving 13 bases between them. The germline V gene encodes CDR1 LGHNA and CDR2 YNFKEQ. Time point specified: baseline, week 1 (first vaccination visit). Treatment reported: pre-vaccination baseline after standard-of-care therapy. Patients carried new grade 3 or 4 IDH1-mutant astrocytomas lacking nuclear ATRX. Libraries were prepared by immunoSEQ multiplex PCR; TCRdb keeps only in-frame clonotypes and omits some of them. The sample yields tens of thousands of clones, 80% to 90% seen once. The sequencing here drew on PBMCs, taken from a glioma patient treated with radiotherapy, temozolomide or both. This sequence originates from a woman between 35 and 50 years old with glioma. The chain employs TRBV4-2 and TRBJ1-1; tentative D call: TRBD1 (5 bases). DNA of the CDR3: TGTGCCAGCAGCCAAGCTTGGGGGGGGTGGAACACTGAAGCTTTCTTT. Amino acids: CASSQAWGGWNTEAFF.